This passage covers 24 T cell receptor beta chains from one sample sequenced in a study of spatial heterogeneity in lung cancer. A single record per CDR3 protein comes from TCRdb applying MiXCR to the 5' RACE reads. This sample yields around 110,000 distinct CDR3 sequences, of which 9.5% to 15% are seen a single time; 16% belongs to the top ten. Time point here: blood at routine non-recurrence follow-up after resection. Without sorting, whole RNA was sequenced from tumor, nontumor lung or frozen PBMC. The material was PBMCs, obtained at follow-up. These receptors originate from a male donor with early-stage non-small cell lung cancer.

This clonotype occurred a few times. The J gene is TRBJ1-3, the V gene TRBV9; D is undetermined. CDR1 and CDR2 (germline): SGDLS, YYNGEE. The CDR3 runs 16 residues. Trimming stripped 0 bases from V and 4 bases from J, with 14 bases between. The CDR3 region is CASSVGFSSGGNTIYF. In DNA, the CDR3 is TGTGCCAGCAGCGTAGGCTTCTCCTCCGGAGGAAACACCATATATTTT.

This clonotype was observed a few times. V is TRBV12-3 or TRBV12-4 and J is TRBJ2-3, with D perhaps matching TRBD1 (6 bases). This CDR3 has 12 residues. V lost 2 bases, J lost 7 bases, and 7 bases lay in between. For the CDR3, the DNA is TGTGCCAGCAGTTTATGGGGGCATACGCAGTATTTT. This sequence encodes CASSLWGHTQYF.

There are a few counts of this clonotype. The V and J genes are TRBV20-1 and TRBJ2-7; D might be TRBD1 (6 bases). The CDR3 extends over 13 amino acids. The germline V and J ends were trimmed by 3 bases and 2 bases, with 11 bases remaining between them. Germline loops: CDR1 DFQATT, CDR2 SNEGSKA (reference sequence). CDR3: CSASQGSPYEQYF. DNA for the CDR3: TGCAGTGCTAGTCAGGGGAGCCCCTACGAGCAGTACTTC.

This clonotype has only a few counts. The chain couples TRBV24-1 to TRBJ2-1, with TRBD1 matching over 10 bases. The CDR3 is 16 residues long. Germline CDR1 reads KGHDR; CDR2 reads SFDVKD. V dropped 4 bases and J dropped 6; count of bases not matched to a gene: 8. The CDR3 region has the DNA TGTGCCACCAGTGACACCGGGACAGGGGTTTTCAATGAGCAGTTCTTC. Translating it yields CATSDTGTGVFNEQFF.

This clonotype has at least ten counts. CDR3 DNA: TGTGCCAGCAGCTTAGGAGGCATACAAGAGACCCAGTACTTC. Its protein product is CASSLGGIQETQYF. V and J are TRBV11-1 and TRBJ2-5; D not certain. Per the germline V gene, CDR1 is SGHAT and CDR2 is FQDESV (reference sequence). The V gene lost 1 base and the J gene lost 2 bases, with 8 bases spanning the gap. The CDR3 totals 14 residues.

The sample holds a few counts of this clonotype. The DNA of the CDR3 is TGTGCCAGCAGTTCGCCGGGACTAAGGGACGAGCAGTACTTC. Translating it yields CASSSPGLRDEQYF. The chain uses TRBV28 and TRBJ2-7, with TRBD2 identical over 7 bases. Germline CDR1 reads MDHEN; CDR2 reads SYDVKM. The CDR3 consists of 14 residues. Trimming took 4 bases from V and 5 from J; bases not matched to a gene: 8.

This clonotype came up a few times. CDR3 residues: CASKAPPNTGELFF. CDR3 nucleotides: TGCGCCAGCAAGGCCCCACCTAACACCGGGGAGCTGTTTTTT. The V and J genes are TRBV5-1 and TRBJ2-2, with D unresolved. Germline CDR1 and CDR2: SGHRS and YFSETQ. V lost 6 bases and J lost 2, with 11 bases in between. The CDR3 contains 14 residues. Full variable domain (remainder filled in from reference TRBV5-1 and TRBJ2-2): KAGVTQTPRYLIKTRGQQVTLSCSPISGHRSVSWYQQTPGQGLQFLFEYFSETQRNKGNFPGRFSGRQFSNSRSEMNVSTLELGDSALYLCASKAPPNTGELFFGEGSRLTVL.

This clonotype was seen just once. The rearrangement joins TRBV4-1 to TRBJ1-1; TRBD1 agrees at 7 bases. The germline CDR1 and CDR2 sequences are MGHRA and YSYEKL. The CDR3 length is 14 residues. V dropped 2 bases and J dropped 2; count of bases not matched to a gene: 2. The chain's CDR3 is CASSQRQGNTEAFF. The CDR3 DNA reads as TGCGCCAGCAGCCAACGACAGGGTAACACTGAAGCTTTCTTT.

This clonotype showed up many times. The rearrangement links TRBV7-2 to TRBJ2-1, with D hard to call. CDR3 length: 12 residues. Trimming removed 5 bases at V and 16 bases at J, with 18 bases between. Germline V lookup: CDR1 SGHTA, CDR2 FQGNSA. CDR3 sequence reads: CASSLPPGPEFF. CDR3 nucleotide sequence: TGTGCCAGCAGCCTACCTCCTGGACCCGAATTCTTC.

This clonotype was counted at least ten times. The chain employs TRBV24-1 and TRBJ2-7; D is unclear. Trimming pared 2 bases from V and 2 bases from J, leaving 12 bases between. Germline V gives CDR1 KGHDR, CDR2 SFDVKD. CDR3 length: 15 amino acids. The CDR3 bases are TGTGCCACCAGTGATTCCGGGCCCTATACCTACGAGCAGTACTTC. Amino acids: CATSDSGPYTYEQYF.

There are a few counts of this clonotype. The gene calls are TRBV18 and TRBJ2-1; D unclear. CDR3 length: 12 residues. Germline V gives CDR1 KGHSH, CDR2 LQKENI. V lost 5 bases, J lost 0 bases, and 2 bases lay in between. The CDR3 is CASSNSYNEQFF. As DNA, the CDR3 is TGTGCCAGCTCAAACTCCTACAATGAGCAGTTCTTC.

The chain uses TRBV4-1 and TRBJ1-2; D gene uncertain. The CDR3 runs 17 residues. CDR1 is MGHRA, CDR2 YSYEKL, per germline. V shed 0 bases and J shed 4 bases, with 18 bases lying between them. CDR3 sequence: CASSQDSATAGRYGYTF. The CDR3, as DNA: TGCGCCAGCAGCCAAGATTCGGCCACGGCTGGCCGCTATGGCTACACCTTC.

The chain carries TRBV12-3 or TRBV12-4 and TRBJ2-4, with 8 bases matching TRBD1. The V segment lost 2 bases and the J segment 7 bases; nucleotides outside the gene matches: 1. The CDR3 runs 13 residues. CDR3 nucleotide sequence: TGTGCCAGCAGTTTACGACAGGGGAACATTCAGTACTTC. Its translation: CASSLRQGNIQYF.

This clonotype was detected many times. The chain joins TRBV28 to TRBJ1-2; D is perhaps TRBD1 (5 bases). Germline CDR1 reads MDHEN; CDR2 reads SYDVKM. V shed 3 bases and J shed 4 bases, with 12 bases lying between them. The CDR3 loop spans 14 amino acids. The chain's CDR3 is CASSLTALAYGYTF. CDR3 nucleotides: TGTGCCAGCAGTTTGACAGCCCTAGCCTATGGCTACACCTTC.

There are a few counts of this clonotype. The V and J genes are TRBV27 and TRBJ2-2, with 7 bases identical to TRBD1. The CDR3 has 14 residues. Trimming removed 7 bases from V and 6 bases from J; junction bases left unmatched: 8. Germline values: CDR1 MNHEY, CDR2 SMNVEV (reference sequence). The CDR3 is CASNVGQGAGELFF. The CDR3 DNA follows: TGTGCCAGCAATGTAGGCCAGGGGGCCGGGGAGCTGTTTTTT.

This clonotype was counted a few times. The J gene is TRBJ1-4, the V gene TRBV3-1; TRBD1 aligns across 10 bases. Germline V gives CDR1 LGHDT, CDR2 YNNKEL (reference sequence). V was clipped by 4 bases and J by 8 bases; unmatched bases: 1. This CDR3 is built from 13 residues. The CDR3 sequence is CASSPGQGEKLFF. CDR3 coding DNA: TGTGCCAGCAGCCCGGGACAGGGGGAAAAACTGTTTTTT.

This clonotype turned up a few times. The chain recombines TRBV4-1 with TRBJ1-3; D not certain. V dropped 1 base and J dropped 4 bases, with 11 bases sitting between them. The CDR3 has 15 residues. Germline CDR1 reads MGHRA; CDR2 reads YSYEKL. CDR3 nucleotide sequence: TGCGCCAGCAGCCAAGTATGGACTCGGGGAAACACCATATATTTT. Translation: CASSQVWTRGNTIYF.

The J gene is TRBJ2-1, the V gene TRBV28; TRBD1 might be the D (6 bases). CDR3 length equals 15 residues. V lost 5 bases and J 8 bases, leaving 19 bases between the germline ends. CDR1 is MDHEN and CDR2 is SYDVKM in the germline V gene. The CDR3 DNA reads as TGTGCCAGCAGTACCCTGACAGGAAAGATCCATGAGCAGTTCTTC. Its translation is CASSTLTGKIHEQFF.

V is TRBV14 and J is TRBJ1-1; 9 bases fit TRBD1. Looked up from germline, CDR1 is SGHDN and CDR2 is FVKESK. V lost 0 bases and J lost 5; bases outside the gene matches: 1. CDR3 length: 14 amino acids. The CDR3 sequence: CASSQEGQGTEAFF. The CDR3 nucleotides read TGTGCCAGCAGCCAAGAAGGACAGGGGACTGAAGCTTTCTTT.

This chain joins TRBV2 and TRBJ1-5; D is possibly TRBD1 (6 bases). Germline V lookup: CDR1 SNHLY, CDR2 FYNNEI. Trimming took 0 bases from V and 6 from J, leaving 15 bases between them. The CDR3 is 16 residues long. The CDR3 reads CASSEALRGAGQPQHF. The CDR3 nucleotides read TGTGCCAGCAGTGAAGCGCTTCGGGGGGCTGGTCAGCCCCAGCATTTT.

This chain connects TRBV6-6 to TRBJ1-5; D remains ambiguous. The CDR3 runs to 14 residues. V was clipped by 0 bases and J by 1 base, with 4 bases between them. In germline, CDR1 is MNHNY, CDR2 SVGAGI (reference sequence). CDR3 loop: CASSYSRSNQPQHF. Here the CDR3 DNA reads TGTGCCAGCAGTTACTCGCGGAGCAATCAGCCCCAGCATTTT.

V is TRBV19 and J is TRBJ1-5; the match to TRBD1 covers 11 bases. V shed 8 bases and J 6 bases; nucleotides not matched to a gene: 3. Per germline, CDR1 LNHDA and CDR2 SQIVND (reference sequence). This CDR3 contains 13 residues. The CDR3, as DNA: TGTGCCAGTGTGGACAGGGGGCGTCAGCCCCAGCATTTT. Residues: CASVDRGRQPQHF. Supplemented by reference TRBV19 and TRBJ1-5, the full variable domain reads DGGITQSPKYLFRKEGQNVTLSCEQNLNHDAMYWYRQDPGQGLRLIYYSQIVNDFQKGDIAEGYSVSREKKESFPLTVTSAQKNPTAFYLCASVDRGRQPQHFGDGTRLSIL.

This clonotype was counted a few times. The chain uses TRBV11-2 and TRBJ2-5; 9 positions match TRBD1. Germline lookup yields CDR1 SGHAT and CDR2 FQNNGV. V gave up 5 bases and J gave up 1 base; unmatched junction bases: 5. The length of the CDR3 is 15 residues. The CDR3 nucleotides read TGTGCCAGCAGCCTTCCGGGACAGGGCCAAGAGACCCAGTACTTC. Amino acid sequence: CASSLPGQGQETQYF.

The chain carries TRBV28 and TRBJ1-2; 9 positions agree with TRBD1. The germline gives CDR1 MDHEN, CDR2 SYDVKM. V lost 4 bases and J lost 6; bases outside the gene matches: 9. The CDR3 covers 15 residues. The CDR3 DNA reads TGTGCCAGCAGTTCCCTCCGGGACAGGGACCATGGCTACACCTTC. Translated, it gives CASSSLRDRDHGYTF.